Listed below are T cell receptor beta chains from one sample, sequenced in a study of control samples from healthy donors and cancer patients. Clones were read by immunoSEQ multiplex PCR, and TCRdb kept only the in-frame ones, dropping some. This table holds 120,000 or so clones, about 95% found once. The sample was blood. These receptors came from a man younger than 45 in good health. The CDR3 runs from the conserved cysteine through the conserved F or W. The D gene is left open where the match is weak. Size is stated for part of the rows, as once, few or many counts, or as a class when the clone is expanded.

>-|TRBJ1-1|TRBV6-5|-
TGTGCCAGCAGTTACCATGTAGGAGGGTTGAACACTGAAGCTTTCTTT
CASSYHVGGLNTEAFF
>TRBD1|TRBJ1-4|TRBV5-1|-
TGCGCCAGCAGCTTGGGACAGGGGGCCGAAAAACTGTTTTTT
CASSLGQGAEKLFF
>-|TRBJ2-5|TRBV19|-
TGTGCCAGTAGTATAGGTGGTAGGGGCGGAGAGACCCAGTACTTC
CASSIGGRGGETQYF
>-|TRBJ2-2|TRBV6-2/TRBV6-3|-
TGTGCCAGCAGTCAGGGCACCGGGGAGCTGTTTTTT
CASSQGTGELFF
>-|TRBJ2-3|TRBV5-1|-
TGCGCCAGCAGCGGGCAGTCTAGCACAGATACGCAGTATTTT
CASSGQSSTDTQYF
>-|TRBJ1-3|TRBV29-1|-
TGCAGCGTGGAACAACAGGGTGGAAACACCATATATTTT
CSVEQQGGNTIYF
>-|TRBJ1-4|TRBV7-2|-
TGTGCCAGCAGCCCACGACAGAGGGCAACTAATGAAAAACTGTTTTTT
CASSPRQRATNEKLFF
>TRBD1|TRBJ1-6|TRBV7-9|-
TGTGCCAGCAGCCACGGGACAGGGATGAATTCACCCCTCCACTTT
CASSHGTGMNSPLHF
>TRBD1|TRBJ2-7|TRBV19|-
TGTGCCAGTAGTATCCAGGGGGCGCGTGGGGAGCAGTACTTC
CASSIQGARGEQYF
>-|TRBJ1-1|TRBV6-6|-
TGTGCCAGCAGTCCCCAGGGGCACTCGAACACTGAAGCTTTCTTT
CASSPQGHSNTEAFF
>-|TRBJ1-5|TRBV5-5|-
TGTGCCAGCAGCAGCGAAGAGCATCAGCCCCAGCATTTT
CASSSEEHQPQHF
>-|TRBJ1-2|TRBV25-1|few
TGTGCCAGCAGTGATAGGACTAACTATGGCTACACCTTC
CASSDRTNYGYTF
>-|TRBJ1-6|TRBV5-1|once
TGCGCCAGCAGCTTGGATGGTCCAGGGCTTAATAATTCACCCCTCCACTTT
CASSLDGPGLNNSPLHF
>-|TRBJ2-1|TRBV7-2|once
TGTGCCAGCAGCTTAGCGCAGGCGGGGCGGAATGAGCAGTTCTTC
CASSLAQAGRNEQFF
>TRBD2|TRBJ2-1|TRBV7-9|-
TGTGCCAGCAGCGGCTCGGGACTAGCGGGGAGAAGCTCCTACAATGAGCAGTTCTTC
CASSGSGLAGRSSYNEQFF
>-|TRBJ2-2|TRBV19|-
TGTGCCAGTAGACAGGGAAGAGTCGCCGGGGAGCTGTTTTTT
CASRQGRVAGELFF
>-|TRBJ1-5|TRBV27|-
TGTGCCAGCAGTCGGGGGCTTGCTAACAATCAGCCCCAGCATTTT
CASSRGLANNQPQHF
>TRBD1|TRBJ1-3|TRBV10-1|-
TGCGCCAGCAGTCCTCCCGGGACAGGTCACCGAAACACCATATATTTT
CASSPPGTGHRNTIYF
>TRBD1|TRBJ1-1|TRBV6-5|-
TGTGCCAGCAGTCCAGACAGGGGCACTGAAGCTTTCTTT
CASSPDRGTEAFF
>-|TRBJ1-5|TRBV6-2/TRBV6-3|-
TGTGCCAGCAGTACCACAGGGACCAATCAGCCCCAGCATTTT
CASSTTGTNQPQHF
>-|TRBJ1-3|TRBV2|-
TGTGCCAGCAGTTACGAGGCTGGAAACACCATATATTTT
CASSYEAGNTIYF
>-|TRBJ1-3|TRBV15|-
TGTGCCACCAGCGCACGTAGCAGGGTGTCGGGAAACACCATATATTTT
CATSARSRVSGNTIYF
>-|TRBJ2-1|TRBV5-1|-
TGCGCCAGCAGCGATGAAGGAGATGGTGAGCAGTTCTTC
CASSDEGDGEQFF
>-|TRBJ2-7|TRBV7-3|-
TGTGCCAGCAGCTTAGTCCCGATGGGTGAGCAGTACTTC
CASSLVPMGEQYF
>TRBD1|TRBJ2-7|TRBV2|-
TGTGCCAGCAGTGGAGACAGGGGCACCTACGAGCAGTACTTC
CASSGDRGTYEQYF
>TRBD1|TRBJ2-3|TRBV4-1|-
TGCGCCAGCAGCCACCCCCGACAGGGGACAGATACGCAGTATTTT
CASSHPRQGTDTQYF
>-|TRBJ1-5|TRBV12-3/TRBV12-4|-
TGTGCCAGCGCCCCCCATCAGCCCCAGCATTTT
CASAPHQPQHF
>TRBD1|TRBJ1-2|TRBV2|-
TGTGCCAGCAGGGGAGGACAGGAATTTAACTATGGCTACACCTTC
CASRGGQEFNYGYTF
>-|TRBJ2-7|TRBV27|-
TGTGCCAGCAGCTCCTTAGGGGCCTACGAGCAGTACTTC
CASSSLGAYEQYF
>-|TRBJ2-7|TRBV6-5|once
TGTGCCAGCAGTCCGACAGATTCACTCTACGAGCAGTACTTC
CASSPTDSLYEQYF
>-|TRBJ1-2|TRBV30|-
TGTGCCTGGAGTGGCAGCGGAAACTATGGCTACACCTTC
CAWSGSGNYGYTF
>-|TRBJ1-2|TRBV5-8|-
TGTGCCAGCAGCCCGGGACATCATAACTATGGCTACACCTTC
CASSPGHHNYGYTF
>TRBD1|TRBJ1-5|TRBV13|-
TGTGCCAGCAGCTTAGAAGGGACAGGGGGAAAAAAGGGGAATCAGCCCCAGCATTTT
CASSLEGTGGKKGNQPQHF
>TRBD1|TRBJ1-5|TRBV2|-
TGTGCCAGCCGGGAGACAGGGGGCAGACAGCCCCAGCATTTT
CASRETGGRQPQHF
>TRBD1|TRBJ1-1|TRBV2|-
TGTGCCAGCAGGGCCCCGGACAGGGGGAACACTGAAGCTTTCTTT
CASRAPDRGNTEAFF
>-|TRBJ2-3|TRBV21-1|-
TGTGCCAGCAGTACGGGAACAGATACGCAGTATTTT
CASSTGTDTQYF
>TRBD1|TRBJ1-4|TRBV28|-
TGTGCCAGCAGTTTAGGCAGGGGGGCAACTAATGAAAAACTGTTTTTT
CASSLGRGATNEKLFF
>TRBD2|TRBJ2-1|TRBV11-3|-
TGTGCCAGCAGCAAAGGGACTAGCGGGGGGATTGAGCAGTTCTTC
CASSKGTSGGIEQFF
>-|TRBJ2-6|TRBV5-4|once
TGTGCCAGCAGCGTGTCCGGGACAACACACGTCCTGACTTTC
CASSVSGTTHVLTF
>-|TRBJ1-1|TRBV5-5|-
TGTGCCAGCAGCTTGGAAGCTAACACTGAAGCTTTCTTT
CASSLEANTEAFF